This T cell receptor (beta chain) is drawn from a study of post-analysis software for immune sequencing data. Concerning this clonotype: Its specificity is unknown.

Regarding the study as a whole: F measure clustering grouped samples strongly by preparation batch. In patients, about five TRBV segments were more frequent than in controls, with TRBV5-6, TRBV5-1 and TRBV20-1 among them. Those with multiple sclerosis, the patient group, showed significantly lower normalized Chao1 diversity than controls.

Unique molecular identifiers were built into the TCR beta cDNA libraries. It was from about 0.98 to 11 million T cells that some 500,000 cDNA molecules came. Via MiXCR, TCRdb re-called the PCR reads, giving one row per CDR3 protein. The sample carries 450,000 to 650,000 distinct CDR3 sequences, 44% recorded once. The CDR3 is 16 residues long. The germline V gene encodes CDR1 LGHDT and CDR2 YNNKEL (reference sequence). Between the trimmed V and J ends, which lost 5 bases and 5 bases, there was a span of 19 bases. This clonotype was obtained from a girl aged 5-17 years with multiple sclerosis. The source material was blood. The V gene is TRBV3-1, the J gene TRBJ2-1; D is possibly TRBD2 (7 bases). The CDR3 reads CASSYSWRGPNNEQFF. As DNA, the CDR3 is TGTGCCAGCAGCTACAGCTGGCGGGGGCCGAACAATGAGCAGTTCTTC.